These 29 T cell receptor beta chains were sequenced from one sample in a study of CD8+CD57+ T cells in acquired aplastic anemia. TCR beta VDJ and CDR3 profiling used genomic DNA as template. TCRdb ran MiXCR on the reads and lists one entry per CDR3 protein. The table has under 350,000 distinct CDR3 sequences, roughly half seen once. Material for sequencing was sorted CD4+, CD8+, or CD8+CD57+ T cells (not recorded which) from PBMCs. The receptors originated from a human donor with severe aplastic anemia or a healthy control (not recorded which).

V is TRBV25-1 and J is TRBJ2-2, with D possibly TRBD1 on 5 matching bases. V was shortened by 5 bases and J by 7 bases, with 14 bases between the two germline ends. The germline gives CDR1 MGHDK, CDR2 SYGVNS. This CDR3 has 14 amino acids. The CDR3 reads CASSMKGVSGELFF. The CDR3 nucleotides read TGTGCCAGCAGTATGAAAGGGGTGAGCGGGGAGCTGTTTTTT.

J is TRBJ2-3 and V is TRBV12-3 or TRBV12-4; 14 bases line up with TRBD2. The length of the CDR3 is 16 residues. V lost 3 bases to trimming and J lost 6 bases; unmatched junction nucleotides: 5. The CDR3 DNA reads as TGTGCCAGCAGTTTGGGACTAGCGGGAGCTGCGGATACGCAGTATTTT. This sequence encodes CASSLGLAGAADTQYF.

The chain couples TRBV15 to TRBJ1-6; D unclear. Germline V gives CDR1 LNHNV, CDR2 YYDKDF (reference sequence). V dropped 6 bases and J dropped 8 bases, with 14 bases sitting between them. The CDR3 covers 14 residues. The CDR3 region is CATSRSSHDSPLHF. In nucleotides, the CDR3 is TGTGCCACCAGTCGTAGCTCCCATGATTCACCCCTCCACTTT.

This clonotype was picked up many times. The genes are TRBV6-2 or TRBV6-3 and TRBJ1-2, with D uncertain. Germline V lookup: CDR1 MNHEY, CDR2 SVGEGT. Trimming stripped 5 bases from V and 4 bases from J, with 14 bases between. The CDR3 extends over 14 amino acids. CDR3 DNA sequence: TGTGCCAGCAGTAAGCGTCACGATTCCTATGGCTACACCTTC. Translation: CASSKRHDSYGYTF.

The J gene is TRBJ2-1, the V gene TRBV20-1; the match to TRBD2 covers 9 bases. This CDR3 spans 15 amino acids. The germline V gene has CDR1 DFQATT and CDR2 SNEGSKA (reference sequence). V trimming: 0 bases; J trimming: 8 bases; junction bases outside the gene matches: 8. This CDR3 is CSARDTSAGGDEQFF. CDR3 coding DNA: TGCAGTGCTAGAGACACTTCAGCGGGGGGCGATGAGCAGTTCTTC.

This clonotype was counted once. At one boundary the junction diverges from the germline segment, which might be a read error. The chain carries TRBV7-2 and TRBJ2-3; no reliable D call. Germline-derived CDR1 and CDR2 are SGHTA and FQGNSA. The CDR3 loop spans 14 amino acids. The CDR3 here is CAGSFRMFTDTQYF. CDR3 DNA sequence: TGTGCCGGCAGCTTTCGAATGTTCACAGATACGCAGTATTTT.

The sample holds a few counts of this clonotype. The chain links TRBV7-9 to TRBJ2-1; tentatively, D is TRBD2 (5 bases). Germline-derived CDR1 and CDR2 are SEHNR and FQNEAQ (reference sequence). The CDR3 covers 15 residues. V gave up 4 bases and J gave up 0 bases, with 10 bases separating them. The chain's CDR3 is CASSSGISSYNEQFF. For the CDR3, the DNA is TGTGCCAGCAGCTCGGGGATTAGCTCCTACAATGAGCAGTTCTTC.

In its sample, this clonotype was seen a few times. The V gene is TRBV20-1, the J gene TRBJ2-5; 8 positions match TRBD1. J lost 4 bases, V lost 0 bases, and 4 bases had no gene match. The CDR3 sequence is 14 residues long. Germline V gives CDR1 DFQATT, CDR2 SNEGSKA (reference sequence). This chain's CDR3 is CSARETGARETQYF. Written as DNA, the CDR3 is TGCAGTGCTAGAGAGACAGGGGCAAGAGAGACCCAGTACTTC.

In this sample, this clonotype turned up a few times. V is TRBV10-3 and J is TRBJ2-3; 8 bases agree with TRBD2. CDR1 ENHRY and CDR2 SYGVKD come from the germline V gene. The CDR3 loop spans 15 amino acids. Trimming took 11 bases from V and 0 from J; bases not matched to a gene: 10. Here the CDR3 reads CASSPGGGSTDTQYF. CDR3 sequence (DNA): TGTGCCTCCTCCCCCGGCGGGGGGAGCACAGATACGCAGTATTTT.

This clonotype was observed a handful of times. The CDR3 here is CASSSAGAADTQYF. CDR3 in DNA: TGTGCCAGCAGCTCTGCGGGAGCCGCAGATACGCAGTATTTT. V is TRBV5-6 and J is TRBJ2-3, with 7 bases fitting TRBD2. J was trimmed by 4 bases and V by 3 bases; bases with no gene match: 5. This CDR3 has 14 amino acids. Per germline, CDR1 SGHDT and CDR2 YYEEEE.

The rearrangement joins TRBV4-2 to TRBJ1-2, with TRBD1 identical over 8 bases. The CDR3 consists of 17 residues. Germline assignment: CDR1 LGHNA and CDR2 YNFKEQ. V gave up 5 bases and J gave up 5 bases; unmatched junction bases: 16. CDR3 region: CASSLAPGDRGRYGYTF. The CDR3 DNA reads TGTGCCAGCAGCTTAGCCCCAGGTGACAGGGGAAGATATGGCTACACCTTC.

The chain uses TRBV19 and TRBJ2-5; 16 bases match TRBD2. J lost 5 bases, V lost 4 bases, and 10 bases had no gene match. The CDR3 runs 18 residues. Germline CDR1 is LNHDA and CDR2 is SQIVND (reference sequence). CDR3 loop: CASSRGLAGGRGWETQYF. CDR3 DNA: TGTGCCAGTAGTAGGGGACTAGCGGGGGGGCGTGGATGGGAGACCCAGTACTTC.

The rearrangement uses TRBV7-9 and TRBJ1-5; D is uncertain. V lost 6 bases to trimming and J lost 2 bases, with 11 bases between them. Germline CDR1 is SEHNR and CDR2 is FQNEAQ (reference sequence). The CDR3 sequence is 14 residues long. The CDR3 DNA is TGTGCCAGCAGTCAACATGGACGCAATCAGCCCCAGCATTTT. This encodes CASSQHGRNQPQHF.

The chain has TRBV19 and TRBJ1-1; D perhaps matches TRBD1 (6 bases). The CDR3 runs 15 residues. Germline CDR1 is LNHDA and CDR2 is SQIVND (reference sequence). Trimming shortened V by 0 bases and J by 4 bases, and 12 bases separated the two germline ends. The CDR3 reads CASSIDAGGRTEAFF. CDR3 coding DNA: TGTGCCAGTAGTATAGATGCGGGGGGCCGCACTGAAGCTTTCTTT.

This clonotype showed up many times. V usage is TRBV7-2 and J usage is TRBJ2-4; TRBD1 matches 8 bases. Trimming cost V 5 bases and J 3 bases; bases outside gene matches: 15. The CDR3 contains 18 residues. Germline V gives CDR1 SGHTA, CDR2 FQGNSA. CDR3 in amino acids: CASSRHAGRGQVKNIQYF. The CDR3, as DNA: TGTGCCAGCAGCCGTCACGCCGGCAGGGGGCAGGTCAAAAACATTCAGTACTTC.

In its sample, this clonotype was seen many times. The rearrangement uses TRBV5-1 and TRBJ2-7; the match to TRBD2 covers 7 bases. V trimming: 0 bases; J trimming: 6 bases; junction bases outside the gene matches: 9. This CDR3 has 15 amino acids. Germline CDR1 SGHRS, CDR2 YFSETQ. This CDR3 reads CASSLGVAGPPEQYF. DNA of the CDR3: TGCGCCAGCAGCTTGGGAGTAGCGGGCCCCCCCGAGCAGTACTTC.

The V and J genes are TRBV7-8 and TRBJ1-1, with D maybe TRBD1 (5 bases). Trimming pared 3 bases from V and 0 bases from J, leaving 8 bases between. CDR1 is SGHVS and CDR2 is FQNEAQ in the germline V gene. This CDR3 is built from 14 residues. The CDR3 loop is CASSLTELNTEAFF. DNA for the CDR3: TGTGCCAGCAGCTTGACAGAATTGAACACTGAAGCTTTCTTT.

This rearrangement joins TRBV5-4 to TRBJ2-7; the D gene could be TRBD1 or TRBD2 (5 bases each). V dropped 1 base and J dropped 6 bases, with 14 bases sitting between them. The CDR3 spans 14 residues. CDR1 and CDR2 (germline): SGHNT, YYREEE (reference sequence). This CDR3 reads CASSLRGVSAEQYF. The CDR3 DNA reads as TGTGCCAGCAGCTTGCGAGGGGTCTCTGCCGAGCAGTACTTC.

This chain links TRBV5-1 with TRBJ2-5; D is unresolved. CDR1 is SGHRS, CDR2 YFSETQ, per germline. The CDR3 totals 12 residues. The germline V and J ends were trimmed by 4 bases and 2 bases, with 6 bases remaining between them. The CDR3 nucleotides read TGCGCCAGCAGCCCCGATCAAGAGACCCAGTACTTC. This translates into CASSPDQETQYF.

The rearrangement uses TRBV29-1 and TRBJ1-2; D is possibly TRBD1 (5 bases). The CDR3 sequence is 13 residues long. Germline values: CDR1 SQVTM, CDR2 ANQGSEA. The V and J ends lost 2 bases and 5 bases respectively, with 12 bases between them. Here the CDR3 reads CSVERQGEYGYTF. CDR3 coding DNA: TGCAGCGTTGAAAGGCAGGGTGAATATGGCTACACCTTC.

This clonotype occurred a few times. The chain employs TRBV25-1 and TRBJ2-2; D perhaps matches TRBD1 (5 bases). CDR1 is MGHDK, CDR2 SYGVNS, per germline. CDR3 size: 17 residues. V dropped 3 bases and J dropped 9 bases, with 23 bases sitting between them. The CDR3 sequence is CASSDPLLEDQGRELFF. CDR3 in DNA: TGTGCCAGCAGTGATCCTCTACTCGAGGACCAGGGAAGGGAGCTGTTTTTT.

This clonotype has more than one count but fewer than ten. V is TRBV12-3 or TRBV12-4 and J is TRBJ2-2; TRBD1 agrees at 10 bases. V gave up 5 bases and J gave up 2 bases; unmatched junction bases: 8. This CDR3 has 17 residues. The CDR3 nucleotides are TGTGCCAGCAGTCCCCACCGGGACAGGGGAAACACCGGGGAGCTGTTTTTT. It translates to CASSPHRDRGNTGELFF.

This chain connects TRBV7-9 to TRBJ2-7; 13 nucleotides align to TRBD2. The germline V gene has CDR1 SEHNR and CDR2 FQNEAQ (reference sequence). This CDR3 region has 17 residues. The V segment lost 6 bases and the J segment 1 base; nucleotides outside the gene matches: 9. Here the CDR3 reads CASSARTSGGPSYEQYF. CDR3 in DNA: TGTGCCAGCAGTGCTAGGACTAGCGGGGGACCTTCCTACGAGCAGTACTTC.

This clonotype was picked up many times. This chain connects TRBV4-1 to TRBJ1-1, with TRBD1 matching 7 bases. The germline gives CDR1 MGHRA, CDR2 YSYEKL. V dropped 0 bases and J dropped 1; count of bases not matched to a gene: 5. This CDR3 is 16 amino acids long. The CDR3 DNA reads TGCGCCAGCAGCCAAGAACAGGGGAAGAGGAACACTGAAGCTTTCTTT. This gives the protein CASSQEQGKRNTEAFF.

This sequence joins TRBV12-3 or TRBV12-4 and TRBJ1-2, with 7 bases aligning to TRBD1. J lost 2 bases, V lost 2 bases, and 5 bases had no gene match. CDR3 length: 15 amino acids. CDR3 loop: CASSLLSGGNYGYTF. The CDR3 DNA is TGTGCCAGCAGTTTACTCTCAGGGGGAAACTATGGCTACACCTTC.

This clonotype was detected ten times or more. V and J are TRBV3-1 and TRBJ2-7; TRBD1 agrees at 10 bases. The CDR3 has 15 amino acids. Germline CDR1 is LGHDT and CDR2 is YNNKEL (reference sequence). The V segment lost 4 bases and the J segment 3 bases; nucleotides outside the gene matches: 6. Here the CDR3 reads CASSRGTGVRYEQYF. The CDR3 bases are TGTGCCAGCAGCCGAGGGACAGGGGTGCGCTACGAGCAGTACTTC.

This clonotype was detected ten times or more. V and J are TRBV12-3 or TRBV12-4 and TRBJ2-2, with D perhaps matching TRBD1 or TRBD2 (6 bases each). CDR3 size: 13 residues. V was clipped by 3 bases and J by 8 bases, with 10 bases between them. The CDR3: CASSFRGRGELFF. DNA of the CDR3: TGTGCCAGCAGTTTCCGGGGGCGGGGGGAGCTGTTTTTT.

This clonotype was seen repeatedly, ten times or more. This rearrangement joins TRBV5-7 to TRBJ2-2, with D hard to call. TRBV5-7 carries the ORF label, with uncertain function. V was cut by 2 bases and J by 4 bases, with 12 bases left in between. The CDR3 covers 15 residues. CDR3 bases: TGTGCCAGCAGCTTTCGACACCCGGGCACCGGGGAGCTGTTTTTT. It yields the protein CASSFRHPGTGELFF.

This clonotype was seen ten or more times. This chain uses TRBV9 with TRBJ2-3; D is undetermined. Trimming stripped 4 bases from V and 5 bases from J, with 8 bases between. This CDR3 has 12 amino acids. Germline CDR1 and CDR2: SGDLS and YYNGEE. The chain's CDR3 is CASSYRLDTQYF. In DNA, the CDR3 is TGTGCCAGCAGCTACAGATTAGATACGCAGTATTTT.